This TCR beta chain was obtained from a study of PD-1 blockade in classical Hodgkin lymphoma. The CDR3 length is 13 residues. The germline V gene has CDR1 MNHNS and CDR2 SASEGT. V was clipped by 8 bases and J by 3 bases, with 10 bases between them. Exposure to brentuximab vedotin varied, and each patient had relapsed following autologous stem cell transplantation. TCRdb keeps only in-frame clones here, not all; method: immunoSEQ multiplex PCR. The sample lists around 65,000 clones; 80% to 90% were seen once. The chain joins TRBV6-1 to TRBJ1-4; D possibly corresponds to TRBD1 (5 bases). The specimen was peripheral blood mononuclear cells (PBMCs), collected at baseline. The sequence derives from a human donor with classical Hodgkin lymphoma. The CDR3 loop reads CASGGRSNEKLFF. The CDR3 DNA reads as TGTGCCAGCGGGGGACGGTCTAATGAAAAACTGTTTTTT.